This TCR beta chain derives from a study of blood T cell repertoires in COVID-19. Study context: Acute-phase and convalescent COVID-19 samples originated in the United States, Italy and Spain.

This table comes from immunoSEQ multiplex PCR, and its TCRdb copy is limited to in-frame clones, with some not included. The sample consists of about 120,000 clones, about 89% of them appearing once. V trimming: 1 base; J trimming: 7 bases; junction bases outside the gene matches: 7. The germline gives CDR1 SGHNT, CDR2 YYREEE (reference sequence). The CDR3 loop spans 16 amino acids. This TCR came from a human donor with acute or convalescent COVID-19. The donor label of this sample is uncertain. Material for sequencing was peripheral blood. The V gene is TRBV5-4, the J gene TRBJ2-1; 11 bases fit TRBD2. The CDR3 sequence: CASSLRLAGGLNEQFF. The CDR3 DNA reads as TGTGCCAGCAGCTTGAGGTTAGCGGGGGGGTTAAATGAGCAGTTCTTC.